At least ten counts were recorded for the clone carrying this T cell receptor (beta chain). Antigen: not known. Uncontrolled infection, other autoimmune disease, pregnancy and lactation each barred patients from inclusion. Diagnostic assessment was based on clinical symptoms, serum thyroxine and TRAb, thyroid ultrasound and orbital computed tomography. The record originates from a study of T cells in Graves' hyperthyroidism and ophthalmopathy. Study summary: Peripheral blood was acquired at first diagnosis, ahead of any therapy whatsoever.

Findings and caveats of the study: Blood held most thyroid clonotypes expanded above 0.001 frequency.

V was trimmed by 8 bases and J by 3 bases, leaving 17 bases between them. The CDR3 has 14 residues. Germline CDR1 is SGHDN and CDR2 is FVKESK. It was RNA transcripts that yielded the amplified TCR beta CDR3 regions. First-round RT-PCR targeting the TCR CDR3 was performed with the HTBI primer set. TCRdb used MiXCR to reprocess the multiplex PCR reads, holding one entry per CDR3 protein. The sample lists fewer than 550,000 distinct CDR3 sequences, roughly 24% occurring once. The chain couples TRBV14 to TRBJ2-7; unclear D gene. The receptor was isolated from a woman aged 25 to 39 with Graves' ophthalmopathy. Sequencing used blood. The CDR3 region is CASSPRQDLYEQYF. CDR3 coding DNA: TGTGCCAGCTCCCCCCGGCAGGACCTCTACGAGCAGTACTTC.